Listed here are 22 T cell receptor beta chains from one sample, sequenced in a study of T-cell reconstitution after alpha-beta-depleted transplantation in children. It was with unique molecular identifiers that the TCRbeta library was prepared. A single record per CDR3 protein comes from TCRdb applying MiXCR to the PCR reads. In the table there are about 200,000 distinct CDR3 sequences, approximately 6.9% of which are singletons. This sample comprised PBMCs, obtained before TCRalphabeta/CD19-depleted stem cell transplant. Receptor source: a boy aged 2 to 10 with acute lymphoblastic leukemia, due to receive a stem cell transplant.

This clonotype has ten or more counts. The DNA of the CDR3 is TGCGCCAGCACCCGGGGACTAGCGGAAGAGACCCAGTACTTC. Protein: CASTRGLAEETQYF. V is TRBV5-1 and J is TRBJ2-5, with 11 nucleotides matching TRBD2. Per germline, CDR1 SGHRS and CDR2 YFSETQ. The CDR3 has 14 residues. The V and J ends lost 6 bases and 3 bases, in that order; junction bases with no gene match: 4.

This clonotype appeared many times. This rearrangement joins TRBV12-3 or TRBV12-4 to TRBJ2-4, with 9 bases that match TRBD1. The V and J ends lost 6 bases and 0 bases, in that order; junction bases with no gene match: 0. The length of the CDR3 is 14 residues. CDR3 nucleotides: TGTGCCAGCAGGACAGGGGGAGCCAAAAACATTCAGTACTTC. Translated, it gives CASRTGGAKNIQYF.

This rearrangement joins TRBV7-9 to TRBJ2-5; D uncertain. This CDR3 is built from 15 residues. Trimming removed 3 bases at V and 1 base at J, with 12 bases between. Germline V gene sequence: CDR1 SEHNR, CDR2 FQNEAQ (reference sequence). In DNA form, the CDR3 reads TGTGCCAGCAGCTTTATCGCACAGCTCCAAGAGACCCAGTACTTC. Amino acid sequence: CASSFIAQLQETQYF.

The sample holds many counts of this clonotype. The gene calls are TRBV20-1 and TRBJ2-3; D remains ambiguous. Trimming took 7 bases from V and 6 from J, leaving 11 bases between them. Germline V gene lookup returns CDR1 DFQATT and CDR2 SNEGSKA (reference sequence). This CDR3 has 11 amino acids. CDR3 coding DNA: TGCAGTGTCACAACCCCGGATACGCAGTATTTT. Its translation: CSVTTPDTQYF.

This clonotype was detected many times. This chain connects TRBV28 to TRBJ1-2; 9 nucleotides agree with TRBD1. CDR1 MDHEN and CDR2 SYDVKM come from the germline V gene. The V gene end was trimmed by 6 bases and the J gene end by 4 bases; junction bases not matched to a gene: 6. The CDR3 is made up of 14 amino acids. CDR3 sequence reads: CASREGQGLYGYTF. CDR3 bases: TGTGCCAGCAGAGAGGGACAGGGCCTCTATGGCTACACCTTC.

This clonotype was observed many times. This chain uses TRBV28 with TRBJ2-1; D gene ambiguous. The V and J ends lost 6 bases and 4 bases respectively, with 10 bases between them. The CDR3 runs 13 residues. CDR1 MDHEN and CDR2 SYDVKM come from the germline V gene. The CDR3 region is CASRVTRYNEQFF. The CDR3 DNA sequence: TGTGCCAGCAGAGTCACTCGATACAATGAGCAGTTCTTC.

The rearrangement joins TRBV6-1 to TRBJ1-1; D unresolved. V lost 6 bases and J lost 11, with 22 bases in between. The CDR3 consists of 14 residues. The germline CDR1 and CDR2 sequences are MNHNS and SASEGT. CDR3 bases: TGTGCCAGCAGCCCCCCTAATGAGGCTATCGAGGCTTTCTTT. Protein product: CASSPPNEAIEAFF.

The chain joins TRBV28 to TRBJ1-2; TRBD1 matches 7 bases. The germline gives CDR1 MDHEN, CDR2 SYDVKM. With V trimmed by 3 bases and J by 7 bases, 11 bases remained unmatched. CDR3 length: 15 amino acids. The CDR3 loop reads CASSFRDSYWLGYTF. CDR3 nucleotide sequence: TGTGCCAGCAGTTTTAGGGACAGCTATTGGCTTGGCTACACCTTC.

There are many counts of this clonotype. This chain connects TRBV28 to TRBJ1-5, with D possibly TRBD1 on 5 matching bases. V lost 3 bases and J 6 bases, leaving 12 bases between the germline ends. Germline V lookup: CDR1 MDHEN, CDR2 SYDVKM. The CDR3 is made up of 14 amino acids. The CDR3 is CASSFEGDSQPQHF. CDR3 nucleotide sequence: TGTGCCAGCAGTTTTGAAGGGGATAGTCAGCCCCAGCATTTT.

Many counts were recorded for this clonotype. The chain is built from TRBV27 and TRBJ1-1, with unresolved D. CDR3 length: 13 amino acids. V was trimmed by 5 bases and J by 8 bases, leaving 15 bases between them. The germline V gene has CDR1 MNHEY and CDR2 SMNVEV (reference sequence). CDR3 residues: CASSPIIRTEAFF. The CDR3 nucleotides read TGTGCCAGCAGTCCCATAATCCGGACCGAAGCTTTCTTT.

In its sample, this clonotype was seen many times. This chain uses TRBV7-2 with TRBJ2-7; 8 nucleotides line up with TRBD2. Germline V gives CDR1 SGHTA, CDR2 FQGNSA. Unmatched junction bases numbered 10, after V lost 10 bases and J lost 2 bases. This CDR3 has 14 amino acids. For the CDR3, the DNA is TGTGCCACCCGACGGGGGGGGGAAACCTACGAGCAGTACTTC. Protein sequence: CATRRGGETYEQYF.

This clonotype has ten or more counts. The chain combines TRBV7-8 with TRBJ2-7; 8 bases fit TRBD1. Germline trimming cut 8 bases from V and 4 bases from J; bases unmatched to any gene: 16. Germline CDR1 SGHVS, CDR2 FQNEAQ. The CDR3 totals 16 residues. The DNA for the CDR3 is TGTGCCAGCGGCCACCTGGACAGGGTAAGACCATACGAGCAGTACTTC. This gives the protein CASGHLDRVRPYEQYF.

Comment on this clonotype: Since a much larger clone is just one base distant, this may be a read error. No conserved phenylalanine or tryptophan ends this CDR3, so it is likely a read error. This chain links TRBV3-1 with TRBJ2-3; D uncertain. This CDR3 region has 11 residues. Trimming removed 0 bases from V and 9 bases from J, with 4 bases in between. The germline gives CDR1 LGHDT, CDR2 YNNKEL (reference sequence). Written as DNA, the CDR3 is TGTGCCAGCAGCCAAGAAGGGACGCAGTATTCT. The encoded protein is CASSQEGTQYS.

This clonotype has ten or more counts. This sequence joins TRBV10-1 and TRBJ1-1; TRBD1 might be the D (6 bases). Germline V lookup: CDR1 WNHNN, CDR2 SYGVQD (reference sequence). The CDR3 consists of 15 residues. Trimming removed 2 bases at V and 4 bases at J, with 14 bases between. DNA of the CDR3: TGCGCCAGCAGTGAGAGGGGTCAGGGGAGCACTGAAGCTTTCTTT. Its protein product is CASSERGQGSTEAFF.

At least ten counts were recorded for this clonotype. The gene calls are TRBV20-1 and TRBJ2-4; D is unresolved. Germline assignment: CDR1 DFQATT and CDR2 SNEGSKA (reference sequence). V lost 4 bases and J lost 8, with 21 bases in between. The CDR3 is 15 amino acids. CDR3 sequence reads: CSANAKWVGEDIQYF. The CDR3 nucleotides read TGCAGTGCTAACGCAAAGTGGGTGGGCGAAGACATTCAGTACTTC.

This clonotype occurred many times. The CDR3 coding sequence is TGTGCCAGCAGCCAATCCGGGTCTGGGGCCAACGTCCTGACTTTC. Its translation: CASSQSGSGANVLTF. The rearrangement joins TRBV3-1 to TRBJ2-6; D unclear. Looked up from germline, CDR1 is LGHDT and CDR2 is YNNKEL (reference sequence). Trimming cost V 2 bases and J 1 base, with 6 bases left between them. CDR3 length: 15 residues.

This clonotype has only a few counts. The chain has TRBV10-2 and TRBJ2-7, with D maybe TRBD1 (5 bases). V shed 6 bases and J shed 5 bases, with 11 bases lying between them. Germline V lookup: CDR1 WSHSY, CDR2 SAAADI. The CDR3 is made up of 12 amino acids. The CDR3 coding sequence is TGCGCCAGCAGCGCCCAGGGCCACGAGCAGTACTTC. This encodes CASSAQGHEQYF.

V usage is TRBV7-6 and J usage is TRBJ2-7; D remains unclear. Per the germline V gene, CDR1 is SGHVS and CDR2 is FNYEAQ. V lost 1 base to trimming and J lost 0 bases, with 10 bases between them. This CDR3 spans 15 amino acids. The CDR3 coding sequence is TGTGCCAGCAGCTTAGAGCAGGCCAGCTCCTACGAGCAGTACTTC. Protein: CASSLEQASSYEQYF.

The table lists this clonotype with many counts. The chain couples TRBV13 to TRBJ2-3; D is possibly TRBD2 (6 bases). V lost 5 bases to trimming and J lost 2 bases, with 17 bases between them. The CDR3 spans 16 residues. Germline V CDR1 and CDR2: PRHDT, FYEKMQ (reference sequence). CDR3 in amino acids: CASSTLSGGNTDTQYF. The CDR3 nucleotides are TGTGCCAGCAGCACCCTAAGCGGAGGGAACACAGATACGCAGTATTTT.

In its sample, this clonotype was seen many times. The chain links TRBV29-1 to TRBJ2-7, with TRBD2 matching over 9 bases. The CDR3 is made up of 13 amino acids. V gave up 5 bases and J gave up 1 base; unmatched junction bases: 3. Per the germline V gene, CDR1 is SQVTM and CDR2 is ANQGSEA. The CDR3 coding sequence is TGCAGCGTTAGCGGGAGGCTATCCTACGAGCAGTACTTC. Translated, it gives CSVSGRLSYEQYF.

Many counts were recorded for this clonotype. V gene TRBV27 combines with J gene TRBJ2-7; 10 positions agree with TRBD2. Germline values: CDR1 MNHEY, CDR2 SMNVEV (reference sequence). The CDR3 loop spans 15 amino acids. The V segment lost 2 bases and the J segment 2 bases; nucleotides outside the gene matches: 3. Here the CDR3 reads CASSLGLAAPYEQYF. CDR3 nucleotide sequence: TGTGCCAGCAGTTTAGGACTAGCGGCCCCCTACGAGCAGTACTTC.

The chain links TRBV29-1 to TRBJ1-2, with D hard to call. The CDR3 loop spans 14 amino acids. Germline loops: CDR1 SQVTM, CDR2 ANQGSEA. Trimming took off 4 bases at V and 7 bases at J, with 19 bases between the two ends. This CDR3 reads CSVVTDPEHIGYTF. Written as DNA, the CDR3 is TGCAGCGTTGTTACGGACCCGGAACATATTGGCTACACCTTC. The complete variable domain, with remaining parts taken from reference TRBV29-1 and TRBJ1-2, reads SAVISQKPSRDICQRGTSLTIQCQVDSQVTMMFWYRQQPGQSLTLIATANQGSEATYESGFVIDKFPISRPNLTFSTLTVSNMSPEDSSIYLCSVVTDPEHIGYTFGSGTRLTVV.